This T cell receptor (beta chain) was captured in a study of hypomethylating agent response in myelodysplastic syndrome. Germline-derived CDR1 and CDR2 are LNHDA and SQIVND (reference sequence). The ends lost 1 base at V and 3 bases at J; junction bases unmatched: 2. The CDR3 is 15 residues long. TCRdb's copy holds only in-frame clones and misses some; the assay was immunoSEQ multiplex PCR. Here the sample spans 4,500 to 5,500 clones, less than 90% being singletons. The chain uses TRBV19 and TRBJ2-1; 8 bases map to TRBD2. The sequencing here drew on bone marrow, taken before or after starting hypomethylating agent treatment for myelodysplastic syndrome (not recorded which). This TCR came from a human donor with myelodysplastic syndrome. CDR3 loop: CASSIGTSLYNEQFF. The DNA for the CDR3 is TGTGCCAGTAGTATAGGGACTAGCCTCTACAATGAGCAGTTCTTC.